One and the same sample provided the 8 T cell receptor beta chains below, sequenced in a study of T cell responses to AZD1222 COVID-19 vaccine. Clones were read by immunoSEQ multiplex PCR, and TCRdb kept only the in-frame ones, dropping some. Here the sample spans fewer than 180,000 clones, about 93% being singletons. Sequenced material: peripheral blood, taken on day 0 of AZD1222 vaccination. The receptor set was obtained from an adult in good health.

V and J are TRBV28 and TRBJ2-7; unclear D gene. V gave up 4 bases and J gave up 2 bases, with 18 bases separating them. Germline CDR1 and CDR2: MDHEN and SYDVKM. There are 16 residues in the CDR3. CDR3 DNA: TGTGCCAGCAGTTCTCACACTACACTTTCCACCTACGAGCAGTACGTC. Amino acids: CASSSHTTLSTYEQYV.

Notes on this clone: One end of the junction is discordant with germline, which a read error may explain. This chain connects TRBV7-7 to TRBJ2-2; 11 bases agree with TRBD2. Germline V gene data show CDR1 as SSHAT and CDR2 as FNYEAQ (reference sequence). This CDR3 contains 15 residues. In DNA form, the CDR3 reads TGTGCCAGCAGCCTAGCGGGAGGAGGTGTCGGGGAGCTGTTTTTT. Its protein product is CASSLAGGGVGELFF.

CDR3 in amino acids: CASTLLPGGANTGELFF. DNA for the CDR3: TGTGCCAGTACCCTCCTTCCCGGGGGGGCCAACACCGGGGAGCTGTTTTTT. V and J are TRBV19 and TRBJ2-2; 8 bases are a match to TRBD2. Trimming at V came to 7 bases and at J to 2 bases, leaving 12 bases not matched to a gene. The CDR3 loop spans 17 amino acids. Germline CDR1 LNHDA, CDR2 SQIVND (reference sequence).

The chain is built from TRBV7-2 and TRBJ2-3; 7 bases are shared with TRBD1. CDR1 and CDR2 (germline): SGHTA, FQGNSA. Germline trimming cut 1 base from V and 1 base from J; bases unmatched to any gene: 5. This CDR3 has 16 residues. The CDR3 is CASSLVLGGRTDTQYF. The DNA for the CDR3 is TGTGCCAGCAGCTTAGTACTAGGGGGCCGCACAGATACGCAGTATTTT.

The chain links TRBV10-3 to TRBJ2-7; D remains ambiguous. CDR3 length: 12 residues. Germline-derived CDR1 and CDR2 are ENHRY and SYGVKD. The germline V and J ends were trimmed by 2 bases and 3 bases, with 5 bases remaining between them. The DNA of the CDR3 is TGTGCCATCAGTGAGAACTACTACGAGCAGTACGTC. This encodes CAISENYYEQYV.

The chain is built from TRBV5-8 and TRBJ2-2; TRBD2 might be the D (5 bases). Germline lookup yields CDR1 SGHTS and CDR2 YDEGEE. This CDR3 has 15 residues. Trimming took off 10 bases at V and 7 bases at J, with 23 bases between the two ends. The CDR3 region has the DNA TGTGCCTGTCAAAGCCGGACTGACTTAGGCGGGGAGCTGTTTTTT. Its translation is CACQSRTDLGGELFF.

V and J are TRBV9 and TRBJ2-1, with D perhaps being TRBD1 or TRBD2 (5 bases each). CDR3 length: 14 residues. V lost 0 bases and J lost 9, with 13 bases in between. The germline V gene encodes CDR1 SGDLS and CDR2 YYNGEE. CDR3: CASSVDFGAGEQFF. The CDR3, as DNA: TGTGCCAGCAGCGTAGATTTCGGGGCTGGTGAGCAGTTCTTC.

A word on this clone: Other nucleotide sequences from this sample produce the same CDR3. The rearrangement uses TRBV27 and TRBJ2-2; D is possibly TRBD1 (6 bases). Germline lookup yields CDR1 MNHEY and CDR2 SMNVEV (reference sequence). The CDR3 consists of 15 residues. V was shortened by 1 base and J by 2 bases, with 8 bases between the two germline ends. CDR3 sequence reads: CASSLYRANTGELFF. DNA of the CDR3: TGTGCCAGCAGTTTATACAGGGCCAACACCGGGGAGCTGTTTTTT.